This TCR beta chain was captured by sequencing in a study of human T cells and chemical hapten exposure (dated by TCRdb to the early 2020s). Background on the whole study: For sensitization, 2% DPC in acetone was applied to a roughly 2 cm by roughly 2 cm area of upper inner arm skin. Throughout the study period of roughly 24 weeks, patients also received therapeutic DPC doses to the scalp every week. Patch testing was done on the upper back using Finn chambers containing 0.01% DPC, and results were scored after 6 days according to International Contact Dermatitis Research Group standards. The patient cohort, mostly female, included alopecia areata with under or over 50% scalp involvement, alopecia totalis and alopecia universalis. Libraries were pooled for sequencing, and per-sample TCR yields varied mainly because of small differences in library volumes within the pool. Peripheral blood TCR repertoire changes were tracked in vivo in alopecia patients during primary and secondary sensitization to the hapten diphenylcyclopropenone (DPC). Patient blood was sampled pre-sensitization (week 0) and at 2, 6 and about 24 weeks after DPC sensitization. Around 29 alopecia patients provided blood for TCR sequencing at one to four time points (pre-sensitization, 2, 6 and 24 weeks).

Library generation was performed with RACE. TCRdb shows the sequencer as NextSeq 500. During library preparation, unique molecular identifiers were attached to individual cDNA molecules so that TCRs could be counted quantitatively and reproducibly. Both TCR alpha and TCR beta chains were sequenced from each blood RNA sample. Turning to the authors' computational methods: The median number of TCRs per sample was 85,000 to 100,000, ranging from about 20,000 to 750,000. V, J and CDR3 annotation of the TCR reads was carried out using the Decombinator software suite. For the PS versus PT1 abundance plots, all samples were subsampled to the same number of TCRs (28,000). TCRs were defined as expanded if absent before sensitization and observed at least eight times at the 2-week time point. The public reads were quality trimmed at Q25 with fastp and then assembled into clones with MiXCR by TCRdb, keeping productive beta chains. Rows are combined by CDR3 protein, so each entry shows the most common genes and DNA. The V and J calls were determined by TCRdb, not by the authors. For this sample there are under 150,000 distinct CDR3 sequences; about 12% appear just once. The biggest ten clones account for about 1.4% of the sample.

Taken with the paper, the label for time point translates to: patch test 1, 2 weeks after DPC sensitization. This sample's treatment or condition label indicates: therapeutic diphenylcyclopropenone sensitization with weekly scalp DPC. At each patch-test visit, blood was drawn before the patch test was applied. To be eligible, patients had to be aged 18 to 70, diagnosed with alopecia and judged suitable for DPC therapy, while pregnant patients were excluded. Total RNA was isolated from unfractionated whole blood collected in Tempus Blood RNA tubes. This clonotype showed up many times. Its cognate antigen has yet to be identified. It has no much larger one-base neighbor in the sample; base qualities were not kept. The germline V gene (reference sequence) sets CDR1 to MNHEY and CDR2 to SMNVEV. Spanning cysteine to phenylalanine, the CDR3 consists of 15 amino acids. Only the CDR3 DNA stays, 45 bases, in frame from base 1. V and J are trimmed by 8 bases and 2 bases, and the gene matches miss 9 bases of the junction.

The full study reports these points: All patients had alopecia, a presumed autoimmune disease, so their immune response might differ from that of healthy individuals. After repeated subsampling, changes were observed in the strength of the expansion versus patch-test correlation and in the threshold at which the correlation became significant. Patch test score was positively correlated with the number of PT1 expanded TCRs, with significance at thresholds 8, 16 and 32 but not at 4. Significantly more large CDR3 similarity clusters were formed by expanded TCRs than by pre-sensitization or healthy control sets, consistent with antigen-driven responses. DPC sensitization did not change the number of TCRs with a frequency above 1 in 1000, and there was no evidence of changes in global repertoire structure.

The sequenced sample was whole blood, obtained in connection with sensitization to the hapten diphenylcyclopropenone (DPC). This sequence was found in a woman aged 45 to 65 with alopecia areata. Some clones in this sample may be carry-over from other donors' samples. The V and J segments used are TRBV27 and TRBJ1-5, and 7 junction bases match TRBD1. DNA sequence: TGTGCCAGCGGGCCCCGGACAGGCCGCAATCAGCCCCAGCATTTT. Its coded protein is CASGPRTGRNQPQHF.